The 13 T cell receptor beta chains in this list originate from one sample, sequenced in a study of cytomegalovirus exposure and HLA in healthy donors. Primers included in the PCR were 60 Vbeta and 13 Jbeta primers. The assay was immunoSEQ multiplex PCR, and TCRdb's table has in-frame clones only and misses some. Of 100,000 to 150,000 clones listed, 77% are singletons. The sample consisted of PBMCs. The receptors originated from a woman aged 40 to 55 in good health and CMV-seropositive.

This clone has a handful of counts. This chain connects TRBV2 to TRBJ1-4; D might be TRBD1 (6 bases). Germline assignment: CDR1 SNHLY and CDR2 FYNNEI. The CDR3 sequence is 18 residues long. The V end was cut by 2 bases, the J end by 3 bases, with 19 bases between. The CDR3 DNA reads TGTGCCAGCAGTGAATTTAGGCTGGGGGGGCGAGCTAATGAAAAACTGTTTTTT. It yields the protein CASSEFRLGGRANEKLFF.

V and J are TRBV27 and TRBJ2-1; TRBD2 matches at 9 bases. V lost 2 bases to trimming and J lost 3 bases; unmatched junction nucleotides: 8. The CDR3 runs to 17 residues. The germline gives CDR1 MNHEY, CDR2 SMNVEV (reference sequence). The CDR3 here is CASSLPTPRGGYNEQFF. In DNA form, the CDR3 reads TGTGCCAGCAGTTTACCCACCCCGCGGGGGGGCTACAATGAGCAGTTCTTC.

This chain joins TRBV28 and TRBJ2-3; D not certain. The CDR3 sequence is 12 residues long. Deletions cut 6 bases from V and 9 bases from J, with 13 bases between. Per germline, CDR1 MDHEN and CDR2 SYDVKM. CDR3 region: CASSHLVATQYF. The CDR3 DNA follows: TGTGCCAGCAGCCATCTAGTCGCGACGCAGTATTTT. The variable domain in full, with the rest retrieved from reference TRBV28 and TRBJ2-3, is DVKVTQSSRYLVKRTGEKVFLECVQDMDHENMFWYRQDPGLGLRLIYFSYDVKMKEKGDIPEGYSVSREKKERFSLILESASTNQTSMYLCASSHLVATQYFGPGTRLTVL.

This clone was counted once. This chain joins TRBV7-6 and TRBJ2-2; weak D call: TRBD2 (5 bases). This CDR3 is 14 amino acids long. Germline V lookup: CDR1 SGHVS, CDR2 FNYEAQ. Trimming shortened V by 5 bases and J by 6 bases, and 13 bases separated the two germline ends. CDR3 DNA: TGTGCCAGCAGCCAAACTAGGGAGTCCGGGGAGCTGTTTTTT. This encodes CASSQTRESGELFF.

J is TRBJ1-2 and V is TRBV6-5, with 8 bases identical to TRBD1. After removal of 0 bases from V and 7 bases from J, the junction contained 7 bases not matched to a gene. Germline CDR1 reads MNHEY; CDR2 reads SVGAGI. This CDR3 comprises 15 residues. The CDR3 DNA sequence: TGTGCCAGCAGTTACTCGTCAGGGGGCAAGGGTGGCTACACCTTC. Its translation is CASSYSSGGKGGYTF.

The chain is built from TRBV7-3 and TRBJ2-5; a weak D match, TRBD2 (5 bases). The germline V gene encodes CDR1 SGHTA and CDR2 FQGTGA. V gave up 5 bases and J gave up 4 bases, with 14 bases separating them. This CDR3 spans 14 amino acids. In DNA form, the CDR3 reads TGTGCCAGCAGCCCCTCGGGGTGGGGAGAGACCCAGTACTTC. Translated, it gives CASSPSGWGETQYF.

CDR3 coding DNA: TGTGCCAGCTGTTCCATCGGACTAGACTACGAGCAGTACTTC. It specifies CASCSIGLDYEQYF. The chain combines TRBV5-6 with TRBJ2-7; 7 bases match TRBD2. Germline V gives CDR1 SGHDT, CDR2 YYEEEE. The CDR3 has 14 amino acids. V gave up 7 bases and J gave up 3 bases; unmatched junction bases: 10.

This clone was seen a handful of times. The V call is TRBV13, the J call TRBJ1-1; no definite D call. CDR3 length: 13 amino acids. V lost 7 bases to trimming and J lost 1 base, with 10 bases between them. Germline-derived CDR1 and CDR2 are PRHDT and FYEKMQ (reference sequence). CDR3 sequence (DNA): TGTGCCAGCATTTTACGGGGGAACACTGAAGCTTTCTTT. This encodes CASILRGNTEAFF.

The CDR3 region has the DNA TGTGCCAGCAGCTTAGGGGCGGGAGTCCCCTACGAGCAGTACTTC. As protein: CASSLGAGVPYEQYF. The rearrangement joins TRBV7-3 to TRBJ2-7; 7 bases are a match to TRBD2. Germline CDR1 SGHTA, CDR2 FQGTGA. Germline trimming cut 2 bases from V and 2 bases from J; bases unmatched to any gene: 6. The CDR3 is 15 amino acids.

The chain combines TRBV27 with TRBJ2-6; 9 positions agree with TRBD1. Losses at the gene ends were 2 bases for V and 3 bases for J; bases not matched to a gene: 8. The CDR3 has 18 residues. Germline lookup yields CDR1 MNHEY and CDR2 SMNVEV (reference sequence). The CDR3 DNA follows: TGTGCCAGCAGTTTACGCGGGACAGGGATTGATGGGGCCAACGTCCTGACTTTC. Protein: CASSLRGTGIDGANVLTF. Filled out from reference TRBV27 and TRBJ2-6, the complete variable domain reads EAQVTQNPRYLITVTGKKLTVTCSQNMNHEYMSWYRQDPGLGLRQIYYSMNVEVTDKGDVPEGYKVSRKEKRNFPLILESPSPNQTSLYFCASSLRGTGIDGANVLTFGAGSRLTVL.

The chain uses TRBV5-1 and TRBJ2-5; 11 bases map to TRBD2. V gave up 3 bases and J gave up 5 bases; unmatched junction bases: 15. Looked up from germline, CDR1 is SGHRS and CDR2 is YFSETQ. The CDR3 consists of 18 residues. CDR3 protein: CASSSKRLAGSPGETQYF. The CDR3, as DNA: TGCGCCAGCAGCTCTAAAAGACTAGCGGGATCCCCGGGGGAGACCCAGTACTTC.

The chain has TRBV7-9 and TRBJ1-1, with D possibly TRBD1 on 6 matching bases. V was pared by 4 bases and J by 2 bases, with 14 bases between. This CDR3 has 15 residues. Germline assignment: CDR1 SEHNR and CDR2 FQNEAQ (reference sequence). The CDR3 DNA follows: TGTGCCAGCAGCTACTGGACAGAGATAAACACTGAAGCTTTCTTT. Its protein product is CASSYWTEINTEAFF.

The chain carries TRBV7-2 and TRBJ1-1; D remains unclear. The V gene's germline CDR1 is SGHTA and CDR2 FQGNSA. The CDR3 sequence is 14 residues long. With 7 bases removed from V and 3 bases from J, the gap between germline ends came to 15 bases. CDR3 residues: CASNPIDGYTEAFF. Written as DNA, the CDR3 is TGTGCCAGCAACCCAATTGACGGGTACACTGAAGCTTTCTTT.